This T cell receptor beta chain was recorded in a study of T-cell memory formation after mild COVID-19 (dated by TCRdb to about 2021). Regarding the research as a whole: TCR sequence clusters from the two donors were largely donor specific. Longitudinal TCRalpha and TCRbeta repertoire sequencing tracked T-cell clones expanding and contracting after mild COVID-19 in two donors. The cohort was made up of two young adult volunteers, one female and one male, who were previously healthy.

The CDR3 contains 13 residues, cysteine and phenylalanine counted. Only the CDR3 DNA is retained, 39 bases long and in frame from the first base. V sheds 4 bases and J sheds 2 bases, leaving 8 bases between their ends. Based on the germline V gene (reference sequence), the CDR1 and CDR2 sequences are MNHNY and SVGAGI. Ficoll-Paque density gradient centrifugation was the method used to isolate PBMCs. Instrument on record: Illumina NovaSeq 6000. Using 5'RACE with constant-segment primers, TCRalpha and TCRbeta cDNA libraries were constructed, with sample barcodes and unique molecular identifiers added in the process. RNA was extracted from every sample with Trizol reagent. The libraries were amplified in two PCR steps, and the second step added a second sample barcode and Illumina TruSeq adapters. Libraries were sequenced on an Illumina NovaSeq with 2 x 150 bp paired-end reads. Concerning the study's data processing: Reads were demultiplexed and collapsed into UMI-guided consensus sequences with migec v1.2.7. Using mixcr v2.1.11, UMI consensuses were aligned to TRA and TRB V and J templates and then assembled into clonotypes. A clonotype was counted as expanded or contracted only when both edgeR and NoisET called the clonotype significant, with the noise models trained on biological replicates. For edgeR calls, a false discovery rate-adjusted p below 0.01 and a log2 fold-change threshold of 1 were applied. As an exploratory analysis of dynamics, PCA with hierarchical clustering was applied to max-normalized trajectories of the 1000 most abundant clonotypes. Separately sequenced CD4+ and CD8+ repertoires were used to assign a CD4 or CD8 phenotype to each responding clone. In TCRdb, the public reads were trimmed at Q25 with fastp and aligned with MiXCR, with productive beta chains retained. Identical CDR3 proteins give one entry, which carries the most common genes and DNA. The authors' filters were not applied to this entry. Across this sample there are 250,000 to 300,000 distinct CDR3 sequences, with roughly 18% seen only once. The top ten clones comprise 23% of the sample.

Note on this clonotype: Its antigen remains unidentified. There are no base qualities to consult, and no much larger clone falls within one base.

The paper as a whole reports these results and caveats: Clones contracting from day 15 to 85 had balanced CD4/CD8 phenotypes, while a second wave expanding from day 15 to 37 was biased towards CD4+. The second-wave clones that peaked on day 37 were not confirmed to be SARS-CoV-2 specific. The study covered only a couple of mild cases, and larger cohorts including severe cases with pre-infection samples were considered necessary. Some responding clones were detected in pre-infection memory, suggesting pre-existing cross-reactive memory T cells joined the SARS-CoV-2 response. Contracting CD4+ clones were found mainly in CM and EM memory subsets, while CD8+ clones were enriched in EMRA.

Source material: PBMCs or a T cell subset sorted from them (not recorded which). This receptor was taken from a man between 18 and 35 years old who had mild COVID-19 (a few samples of this study predate the infection). The sample titles of this study are shuffled in the database, so cell type and time point are left out; the donor was told from shared clones. The chain is encoded by TRBV6-6 joined to TRBJ1-2; TRBD1 is a possible D gene, resting on 5 matching bases. CDR3 sequence: CASSSDRNYGYTF. The nucleotide sequence is TGTGCCAGCAGTTCCGACAGAAACTATGGCTACACCTTC.